This T cell receptor beta chain comes out of a study of beta chain features in type 1 diabetes. The authors reverse transcribed all of the isolated RNA, so sequencing captured expressed TCRB transcripts. Sequencing was performed with immunoSEQ multiplex PCR; in TCRdb, only in-frame clones are kept and a portion is missing. The sample consists of about 150,000 clones, about a tenth of them appearing once. With 5 bases removed from V and 1 base from J, the gap between germline ends came to 18 bases. Germline assignment: CDR1 SGHVS and CDR2 FQNEAQ. The CDR3 has 17 residues. Input material: central memory CD4+ T cells from blood. The rearrangement uses TRBV7-8 and TRBJ1-5; no reliable D call. This receptor was obtained from a man younger than 30 in good health. CDR3: CASSPQTRAASNQPQHF. As DNA, the CDR3 is TGTGCCAGCAGCCCCCAGACGCGGGCAGCGAGCAATCAGCCCCAGCATTTT.